Sequencing of this T cell receptor (beta chain) was carried out in a study of blood T cells in healthy people across ages. Findings of the study overall: Donor CMV status, an unknown factor, possibly confounded changes in expanded clonotypes.

Together with a sample-barcoded 5' primer, a J-beta primer mix was included in a second PCR lasting about 7 to 11 cycles. The template-switch adaptor, which had 12 random nucleotides, put a tag on each cDNA molecule. Each CDR3 protein gets one entry after TCRdb re-called the 5' RACE reads with MiXCR. The repertoire holds some 900,000 distinct CDR3 sequences, around 46% seen once, with under 15% in the top ten. A minimum of 6 million PBMCs was isolated per sample. Per sample, extraction of total RNA gave at least 5.5 micrograms in every case. A single count supports this clonotype. Its matching antigen is unknown. The CDR3 length is 15 residues. The ends lost 4 bases at V and 0 bases at J; junction bases unmatched: 4. Per germline, CDR1 SEHNR and CDR2 FQNEAQ (reference sequence).

The sequenced sample was blood. V gene TRBV7-9 combines with J gene TRBJ2-3, with 7 bases aligning to TRBD2. The source of this sequence is a man aged 25-45 years in good health. Written as DNA, the CDR3 is TGTGCCAGCAGCTCCAGCGGGATTAGCACAGATACGCAGTATTTT. This translates into CASSSSGISTDTQYF.